This T cell receptor beta chain was sequenced for a study of T cells in Graves' hyperthyroidism and ophthalmopathy. There were TCR beta CDR3 regions amplified from RNA transcripts. A set of HTBI primers served as the primers for a first-round RT-PCR of the TCR CDR3. One entry per CDR3 protein, called by TCRdb with MiXCR from the multiplex PCR reads. The data hold roughly 660,000 distinct CDR3 sequences, with 15% to 20% observed a single time. Trimming stripped 0 bases from V and 4 bases from J, with 13 bases between. This CDR3 has 16 amino acids. Germline CDR1 is SGHTA and CDR2 is FQGTGA. Comments on this clonotype: Antigen specificity is unknown.

Regarding the study as a whole: Peripheral blood also featured most of the thyroid clonotypes expanded above 0.001.

The rearrangement links TRBV7-3 to TRBJ2-1; the D gene is possibly TRBD2 (6 bases). Sequencing input: blood. The TCR was taken from a man in his fifties or sixties with Graves' hyperthyroidism. The CDR3 loop reads CASSLTVAETYNEQFF. Here the CDR3 DNA reads TGTGCCAGCAGCTTAACGGTAGCGGAAACGTACAATGAGCAGTTCTTC.